The clone carrying this T cell receptor beta chain was counted between two and nine times. No antigen is known for it. Molecular barcoding with unique molecular identifiers was used for the TCRbeta library. TCRdb reprocessed the PCR reads with MiXCR, giving one entry per CDR3 protein. The repertoire holds about 300,000 distinct CDR3 sequences, with around a tenth as singletons. The data were taken from a study of T-cell reconstitution after alpha-beta-depleted transplantation in children. Study findings and constraints: At around two months after transplant, the alpha-beta T cells were reportedly derived from several hundred expanded clones that came from non-depleted graft cells. By one year post-transplant, T-cell counts and diversity largely arose from T cells that were newly produced.

CDR1 SGDLS and CDR2 YYNGEE come from the germline V gene. CDR3 length: 15 amino acids. V gave up 0 bases and J gave up 5 bases; unmatched junction bases: 3. The sequences come from PBMCs, collected before TCRalphabeta/CD19-depleted stem cell transplant. The chain employs TRBV9 and TRBJ2-2, with 8 positions matching TRBD2. The TCR was taken from a boy under three years old with acute myeloid leukemia, due to receive a stem cell transplant. The CDR3 nucleotides read TGTGCCAGCAGCGTAGCGGCTAGCGGGACCGGGGAGCTGTTTTTT. The encoded protein is CASSVAASGTGELFF.